The 6 T cell receptor beta chains given below trace back to one sample, sequenced in a study of CD8+ T cells in alopecia areata. This sample's treatment: oral pan-JAK inhibitor, 5-10 mg twice daily. The authors extracted RNA and reverse transcribed it into cDNA as the sequencing template. TCRdb keeps only in-frame clones here, not all; method: immunoSEQ multiplex PCR. The repertoire has about 200,000 clones, more than 45% of them found once; the top ten carry 4.5% to 6%. Here the sequenced sample was CD4+ T cells sorted from blood, taken at week 24, from a patient treated with tofacitinib. Receptors were obtained from a human donor with alopecia areata.

This clone was seen only a few times. The V call is TRBV19, the J call TRBJ1-1; D uncertain. This CDR3 has 11 residues. Germline loops: CDR1 LNHDA, CDR2 SQIVND (reference sequence). Between the trimmed V and J ends, which lost 8 bases and 7 bases, there was a span of 11 bases. The CDR3 spells CASHLDGEAFF. For the CDR3, the DNA is TGTGCCAGTCACTTGGACGGTGAAGCTTTCTTT.

J is TRBJ1-2 and V is TRBV6-6; D remains ambiguous. The CDR3 covers 14 residues. V lost 5 bases, J lost 7 bases, and 17 bases lay in between. CDR1 and CDR2 (germline): MNHNY, SVGAGI (reference sequence). The CDR3, as DNA: TGTGCCAGCAGTCGCGGACTTCAGGAACGTGGCTACACCTTC. Translation: CASSRGLQERGYTF.

The J gene is TRBJ2-5, the V gene TRBV6-5, with 8 bases matching TRBD1. The trim removed 0 bases at V and 7 bases at J, leaving 7 bases unmatched. There are 15 residues in the CDR3. The V gene's germline CDR1 is MNHEY and CDR2 SVGAGI. The CDR3 bases are TGTGCCAGCAGTTACTCCACCAGGGGGCAGGTGACCCAGTACTTC. The encoded protein is CASSYSTRGQVTQYF.

This chain joins TRBV19 and TRBJ2-7; TRBD1 agrees at 10 bases. This CDR3 contains 15 residues. Germline V gene lookup returns CDR1 LNHDA and CDR2 SQIVND (reference sequence). The junction had 2 bases not matched to a gene; V was cut back by 2 bases and J by 1 base. DNA for the CDR3: TGTGCCAGTAGTATATCGGGACAGGGGTCCTACGAGCAGTACTTC. Residues: CASSISGQGSYEQYF.

This chain links TRBV29-1 with TRBJ1-1, with D maybe TRBD1 (6 bases). V shed 8 bases and J shed 0 bases, with 13 bases lying between them. CDR3 length equals 13 residues. Germline lookup yields CDR1 SQVTM and CDR2 ANQGSEA. The CDR3 DNA follows: TGCAGCTCCCGGGGGCTTATGAACACTGAAGCTTTCTTT. Amino acid sequence: CSSRGLMNTEAFF.

This clone was detected a few times. The V call is TRBV29-1, the J call TRBJ2-5, with 7 bases that match TRBD1. The end of the DNA is better explained by TRBJ2-7, so the J call may be wrong. Germline assignment: CDR1 SQVTM and CDR2 ANQGSEA. This CDR3 is built from 12 residues. CDR3: CSVGTGSYEQYF. The CDR3 DNA reads as TGCAGCGTTGGGACAGGCTCCTACGAGCAGTACTTC.